A single sample gave rise to the 29 T cell receptor beta chains below, sequenced in a study of T cells in women clearing cervical HPV infection. Produced via immunoSEQ multiplex PCR; TCRdb's table is partial and in-frame only. The sample features about 21,000 clones, with 5% to 6.5% in its top ten. Sequencing was carried out using blood buffy coat. The receptors come from a woman between 18 and 69 years old with a cervical HPV16 infection that either progressed to CIN3+ or cleared (not recorded which).

On this clone itself: The read ends 3 residues before the CDR3 terminus; that terminus is restored from the germline J gene. This chain uses TRBV19 with TRBJ2-1, with 11 bases matching TRBD2. CDR1 is LNHDA, CDR2 SQIVND, per germline (reference sequence). Losses at the gene ends were 3 bases for V and 8 bases for J; bases not matched to a gene: 9. This CDR3 is 16 amino acids long. The CDR3: CASSISRTSGFHEQFF. The sequenced CDR3 bases are TGTGCCAGTAGTATTAGTAGGACTAGCGGGTTCCATGAG.

Comment on this clone: The read comes to an end 3 residues before the CDR3 does, leaving the germline J gene to fill in the end. V usage is TRBV12-3 or TRBV12-4 and J usage is TRBJ1-5; D remains ambiguous. Trimming stripped 6 bases from V and 8 bases from J, with 14 bases between. The CDR3 consists of 13 residues. The sequenced part of the CDR3 DNA is TGTGCCAGCAGGTATTCGGGTAAGGAGCCC. It encodes CASRYSGKEP. The CDR3 in full is CASRYSGKEPQHF.

Concerning this clone itself: The CDR3 end falls 3 residues outside the read, so it is completed with the germline J gene. The gene calls are TRBV14 and TRBJ2-1; a possible D gene is TRBD2 (5 bases). Germline CDR1 reads SGHDN; CDR2 reads FVKESK. V dropped 4 bases and J dropped 1 base, with 14 bases sitting between them. This CDR3 comprises 16 residues. The sequenced part of the CDR3 DNA is TGTGCCAGCAGCCCACTCCCGGGGTGGTCCTACAATGAG. Translation gives CASSPLPGWSYNE. From start to end, the CDR3 is CASSPLPGWSYNEQFF.

Note on this clone: The read comes to an end 3 residues before the CDR3 does, leaving the germline J gene to fill in the end. This sequence joins TRBV18 and TRBJ1-3; 8 bases map to TRBD1. CDR1 is KGHSH, CDR2 LQKENI, per germline. V was clipped by 3 bases and J by 0 bases; unmatched bases: 7. There are 17 residues in the CDR3. The CDR3 spells CASSPRTGMSSGNTIYF. CDR3 DNA, as far as it was read: TGTGCCAGCTCACCCAGGACAGGGATGAGCTCTGGAAACACC.

A note on this clone: The read halts 3 residues ahead of the CDR3 end, with the missing end drawn from the germline J gene. The gene calls are TRBV6-1 and TRBJ2-3; 10 bases are a match to TRBD2. Germline V gene lookup returns CDR1 MNHNS and CDR2 SASEGT. This CDR3 contains 15 residues. The V gene end was trimmed by 4 bases and the J gene end by 4 bases; junction bases not matched to a gene: 5. The CDR3 spells CASSALAGASDTQYF. The sequenced part of the CDR3 DNA is TGTGCCAGCAGTGCGCTAGCGGGAGCTTCAGATACG.

In regard to this clone: The read terminates 3 residues before the CDR3 end, so the remaining end is supplied by the germline J gene. The chain links TRBV7-2 to TRBJ2-7; D gene uncertain. Deletions cut 6 bases from V and 0 bases from J, with 9 bases between. Germline loops: CDR1 SGHTA, CDR2 FQGNSA. This CDR3 is built from 13 residues. The CDR3 region is CASRLPNSYEQYF. The part of the CDR3 DNA that was read is TGTGCCAGCAGACTCCCGAACTCCTACGAG.

Turning to this clone: The read ends 3 residues shy of where the CDR3 ends; the end is completed using the germline J gene. The J gene is TRBJ2-1, the V gene TRBV4-1; TRBD2 might be the D (6 bases). The germline V gene encodes CDR1 MGHRA and CDR2 YSYEKL. V was cut by 3 bases and J by 2 bases, with 11 bases left in between. The CDR3 covers 15 residues. CDR3 DNA, as far as it was read: TGCGCCAGCAGCCAGGATAGACTAGCCTACAATGAG. Translated, it gives CASSQDRLAYNE. The full CDR3 reads CASSQDRLAYNEQFF.

Turning to this clone: The CDR3 end falls 3 residues outside the read, so it is completed with the germline J gene. The chain carries TRBV7-9 and TRBJ1-2; the match to TRBD1 covers 7 bases. This CDR3 spans 12 amino acids. Germline CDR1 and CDR2: SEHNR and FQNEAQ (reference sequence). The V gene end was trimmed by 5 bases and the J gene end by 7 bases; junction bases not matched to a gene: 4. The sequenced part of the CDR3 DNA is TGTGCCAGCAGCCCTCCAGGGGGTGGC. This translates into CASSPPGGG. The CDR3 as a whole reads CASSPPGGGYTF. The full variable domain, rest sourced from reference TRBV7-9 and TRBJ1-2, is DTGVSQNPRHKITKRGQNVTFRCDPISEHNRLYWYRQTLGQGPEFLTYFQNEAQLEKSRLLSDRFSAERPKGSFSTLEIQRTEQGDSAMYLCASSPPGGGYTFGSGTRLTVV.

Turning to this clone: The junction differs from germline at one of its ends, possibly a read error. The read finishes 3 residues shy of the CDR3 end, and the germline J gene is used to complete it. The J gene is TRBJ1-2, the V gene TRBV7-7, with D hard to call. Germline CDR1 reads SSHAT; CDR2 reads FNYEAQ (reference sequence). The length of the CDR3 is 15 residues. CDR3 bases read: TGTGCTAGCAGTCTTGTAGCGGGAGCTATCAATGAC. Translating gives CASSLVAGAIND. The entire CDR3 protein is CASSLVAGAINDYTF. The full variable domain, with the rest looked up from reference TRBV7-7 and TRBJ1-2, is GAGVSQSPRYKVTKRGQDVTLRCDPISSHATLYWYQQALGQGPEFLTYFNYEAQPDKSGLPSDRFSAERPEGSISTLTIQRTEQRDSAMYRCASSLVAGAINDYTFGSGTRLTVV.

In the case of this clone: The sequenced fragment ends 3 residues before the CDR3 boundary, so the rest is inferred from the germline J gene. V usage is TRBV2 and J usage is TRBJ2-1; 9 bases agree with TRBD2. Per the germline V gene, CDR1 is SNHLY and CDR2 is FYNNEI. V was pared by 7 bases and J by 4 bases, with 5 bases of the junction left unmatched. This CDR3 spans 14 amino acids. CDR3 amino acids: CASMAGGSYNEQFF. The CDR3 DNA, read in part, is TGTGCCAGCATGGCGGGAGGGTCTTACAATGAG.

With regard to this clone: The read ends 3 residues early relative to the CDR3; the germline J gene fills the gap. This rearrangement joins TRBV20-1 to TRBJ1-5; D may be TRBD1 (6 bases). Germline loops: CDR1 DFQATT, CDR2 SNEGSKA (reference sequence). The CDR3 has 16 residues. Trimming removed 0 bases from V and 2 bases from J, with 14 bases in between. CDR3: CSARDGGGGGNQPQHF. The part of the CDR3 DNA that was read is TGCAGTGCTAGAGATGGGGGGGGCGGTGGCAATCAGCCC.

Concerning this clone: The CDR3 end lies 3 residues beyond the end of the read and is filled in from the germline J gene. The V and J genes are TRBV2 and TRBJ2-3, with 9 bases matching TRBD2. Germline CDR1 and CDR2: SNHLY and FYNNEI. V shed 7 bases and J 1 base; nucleotides not matched to a gene: 12. The CDR3 contains 17 residues. CDR3 in amino acids: CASTTLGAGGRTDTQYF. Partial CDR3 DNA: TGTGCCAGCACGACCTTAGGCGCGGGAGGGCGCACAGATACG.

In the case of this clone: Read data end 3 residues before the CDR3 end; the end is taken from the germline J gene. The gene calls are TRBV20-1 and TRBJ2-3; D may be TRBD1 (7 bases). The CDR3 is 15 residues long. Germline assignment: CDR1 DFQATT and CDR2 SNEGSKA (reference sequence). V was trimmed by 5 bases and J by 0 bases, leaving 15 bases between them. Partial CDR3 DNA: TGCAGTGCTTCACCAGGGGGGCCTAGCACAGATACG. Amino acids: CSASPGGPSTDT. The full CDR3 protein reads CSASPGGPSTDTQYF.

On this clone: The read comes to an end 3 residues before the CDR3 does, leaving the germline J gene to fill in the end. The chain carries TRBV28 and TRBJ2-4; 8 positions agree with TRBD1. Losses at the gene ends were 7 bases for V and 6 bases for J; bases not matched to a gene: 2. This CDR3 has 12 amino acids. Germline CDR1 is MDHEN and CDR2 is SYDVKM. The CDR3 here is CASNGQGNIQYF. CDR3 DNA (partial): TGTGCCAGCAACGGACAGGGAAACATT.

The CDR3 spells CASQQEGSSTDTQYF. The CDR3 bases that were read are TGTGCCAGCCAGCAAGAGGGGTCGAGCACAGATACG. The chain is built from TRBV18 and TRBJ2-3; D might be TRBD1 or TRBD2, each matching 5 bases. The CDR3 end is not reached by the read, which stops 3 residues before it; the germline J gene fills it in. The CDR3 consists of 15 residues. The germline gives CDR1 KGHSH, CDR2 LQKENI. V was clipped by 8 bases and J by 0 bases, with 15 bases between them.

With respect to this clone: The read is 3 residues too short to cover the CDR3 end, so that end is filled in from the germline J gene. The chain employs TRBV6-1 and TRBJ1-1; TRBD1 matches at 11 bases. V lost 4 bases, J lost 4 bases, and 5 bases stayed unmatched. This CDR3 comprises 15 residues. CDR1 and CDR2 from the germline V gene are MNHNS and SASEGT. CDR3: CASSGAGTGGTEAFF. CDR3 DNA, as far as it was read: TGTGCCAGCAGTGGGGCCGGGACAGGGGGCACTGAA.

CDR3 DNA (partial): TGTGCCAGCAGTGACTCCGCAGCGGGAGTGATATCGAGCTCCTACAATGAG. Protein: CASSDSAAGVISSSYNE. The full CDR3 protein reads CASSDSAAGVISSSYNEQFF. This chain links TRBV6-4 with TRBJ2-1; TRBD2 matches 8 bases. The read terminates 3 residues before the CDR3 end, so the remaining end is supplied by the germline J gene. V lost 0 bases, J lost 0 bases, and 13 bases stayed unmatched. The CDR3 sequence is 20 residues long. CDR1 MRHNA and CDR2 SNTAGT come from the germline V gene.

This clone is classed as medium-sized by frequency. The CDR3 end is not reached by the read, which stops 3 residues before it; the germline J gene fills it in. The chain employs TRBV28 and TRBJ1-2; D gene unclear. Per germline, CDR1 MDHEN and CDR2 SYDVKM. The CDR3 has 16 amino acids. V was trimmed by 5 bases and J by 4 bases, leaving 20 bases between them. The DNA read from the CDR3 is TGTGCCAGCAGTCCCGGGGATCTGGGTGGTGGCTATGGC. The encoded protein is CASSPGDLGGGYG. The entire CDR3 protein is CASSPGDLGGGYGYTF.

A remark on this clone: The read halts 3 residues ahead of the CDR3 end, with the missing end drawn from the germline J gene. The rearrangement uses TRBV18 and TRBJ2-4, with 10 bases fitting TRBD1. From germline, CDR1 is KGHSH and CDR2 LQKENI. The CDR3 consists of 15 residues. CDR3 DNA (partial): TGTGCCAGCTCACAGACAGGGGGCCGCAACTATGGT. It specifies CASSQTGGRNYG. The CDR3 reads in full as CASSQTGGRNYGQYF.

Of note for this clone: With the read ending 3 residues before the CDR3 end, the germline J gene is used to fill in that end. The chain carries TRBV18 and TRBJ2-7, with D tentatively TRBD1 (6 bases). The V and J ends lost 8 bases and 5 bases respectively, with 28 bases between them. CDR3 length: 17 amino acids. Germline V gene sequence: CDR1 KGHSH, CDR2 LQKENI. CDR3 bases read: TGTGCCAGCGCCCCATTGAGTAGCACAGGGAGCGCCCACGAG. Translated, it gives CASAPLSSTGSAHE. The full CDR3 protein is CASAPLSSTGSAHEQYF. The variable domain in full, with the rest retrieved from reference TRBV18 and TRBJ2-7, is NAGVMQNPRHLVRRRGQEARLRCSPMKGHSHVYWYRQLPEEGLKFMVYLQKENIIDESGMPKERFSAEFPKEGPSILRIQQVVRGDSAAYFCASAPLSSTGSAHEQYFGPGTRLTVT.

The CDR3 loop is CASSSGLPNTEAFF. The CDR3 bases that were read are TGTGCCAGTAGTAGTGGCTTACCGAACACTGAA. The chain uses TRBV19 and TRBJ1-1; D is unresolved. The CDR3 end is not reached by the read, which stops 3 residues before it; the germline J gene fills it in. This CDR3 region has 14 residues. Trimming removed 4 bases from V and 1 base from J, with 10 bases in between. CDR1 is LNHDA and CDR2 is SQIVND in the germline V gene (reference sequence).

Points on this clone: The read stops 3 residues short of the end of the CDR3; the missing end is completed from the germline J gene. The chain uses TRBV5-4 and TRBJ2-7; tentative D call: TRBD1 (7 bases). Looked up from germline, CDR1 is SGHNT and CDR2 is YYREEE (reference sequence). This CDR3 is built from 14 residues. Trimming removed 4 bases at V and 3 bases at J, with 14 bases between. The CDR3 loop reads CASSAGQKNYEQYF. Partial CDR3 DNA: TGTGCCAGCAGCGCGGGACAGAAAAACTACGAG.

With regard to this clone: Coverage ceases 3 residues before the CDR3 finishes, and the germline J gene fills in the end. The rearrangement joins TRBV5-1 to TRBJ2-3; the D gene is possibly TRBD1 (6 bases). The CDR3 spans 14 residues. Germline CDR1 SGHRS, CDR2 YFSETQ. The V gene lost 0 bases and the J gene lost 1 base, with 6 bases spanning the gap. CDR3 loop: CASSLAGGTDTQYF. The sequenced part of the CDR3 DNA is TGCGCCAGCAGCTTGGCAGGGGGCACAGATACG. The entire variable domain, with the rest obtained from reference TRBV5-1 and TRBJ2-3, is as follows: KAGVTQTPRYLIKTRGQQVTLSCSPISGHRSVSWYQQTPGQGLQFLFEYFSETQRNKGNFPGRFSGRQFSNSRSEMNVSTLELGDSALYLCASSLAGGTDTQYFGPGTRLTVL.

As to this clone: The observed sequence ends 3 residues before the CDR3 terminus, with the missing tail filled in from the germline J gene. The chain carries TRBV19 and TRBJ1-2; D gene unclear. Per the germline V gene, CDR1 is LNHDA and CDR2 is SQIVND (reference sequence). The CDR3 is made up of 15 amino acids. The CDR3 is CASSIALALPSDYTF. The CDR3 DNA, read in part, is TGTGCCAGTAGTATAGCTCTAGCTTTACCCAGTGAC.

Turning to this clone: The CDR3 extends 3 residues past the end of the read, so its final part is completed from the germline J gene. The chain links TRBV7-2 to TRBJ2-1, with D possibly matching TRBD1 (6 bases). Trimming removed 6 bases from V and 5 bases from J, with 14 bases in between. Germline V gene sequence: CDR1 SGHTA, CDR2 FQGNSA. The CDR3 contains 14 residues. CDR3 in amino acids: CASRFGRGDNEQFF. The DNA read from the CDR3 is TGTGCCAGCAGGTTCGGCAGGGGTGACAATGAG.

In the case of this clone: The CDR3 end falls 3 residues outside the read, so it is completed with the germline J gene. The V gene is TRBV14, the J gene TRBJ2-1, with 13 bases lining up with TRBD2. Germline V CDR1 and CDR2: SGHDN, FVKESK. V lost 4 bases and J lost 9; bases outside the gene matches: 6. This CDR3 comprises 15 residues. CDR3 DNA (partial): TGTGCCAGCAGCCTCGAACTAGCGGGAGGGGGTGAG. Its translation is CASSLELAGGGE. Given in full, the CDR3 is CASSLELAGGGEQFF. The whole variable domain, remainder taken from reference TRBV14 and TRBJ2-1, is EAGVTQFPSHSVIEKGQTVTLRCDPISGHDNLYWYRRVMGKEIKFLLHFVKESKQDESGMPNNRFLAERTGGTYSTLKVQPAELEDSGVYFCASSLELAGGGEQFFGPGTRLTVL.

On this clone: The read finishes 3 residues shy of the CDR3 end, and the germline J gene is used to complete it. The chain is built from TRBV20-1 and TRBJ2-5; 8 nucleotides line up with TRBD1. V was clipped by 2 bases and J by 5 bases; unmatched bases: 4. CDR3 length: 13 residues. Germline-derived CDR1 and CDR2 are DFQATT and SNEGSKA (reference sequence). The CDR3 DNA, read in part, is TGCAGTGCTAGATCAGGGGGCAGGGAGACC. Translated, it gives CSARSGGRET. The full CDR3 is CSARSGGRETQYF.

Turning to this clone: The read stops 3 residues short of the end of the CDR3; the missing end is completed from the germline J gene. V and J are TRBV5-1 and TRBJ1-6, with D possibly TRBD1 on 6 matching bases. V gave up 0 bases and J gave up 7 bases, with 11 bases separating them. This CDR3 comprises 15 residues. CDR1 is SGHRS and CDR2 is YFSETQ in the germline V gene. This CDR3 is CASSLVQGSNSPLHF. The CDR3 bases that were read are TGCGCCAGCAGCTTGGTACAGGGTTCAAATTCACCC.

In regard to this clone: The CDR3 end lies 3 residues beyond the end of the read and is filled in from the germline J gene. The gene calls are TRBV7-9 and TRBJ2-7; D may match TRBD1 or TRBD2 (5 bases each). The CDR3 is made up of 13 amino acids. Germline V gene lookup returns CDR1 SEHNR and CDR2 FQNEAQ (reference sequence). Between the trimmed V and J ends, which lost 2 bases and 5 bases, there was a span of 10 bases. CDR3 bases read: TGTGCCAGCAGCTTACCAGGGAGCAACGAG. Its translation is CASSLPGSNE. The CDR3 in its entirety is CASSLPGSNEQYF.